This T cell receptor beta chain was captured in a study of beta chain features in type 1 diabetes. Study outcomes and limitations: All four CD4+ subsets from Type 1 diabetes patients carried moderately but significantly shorter TCRB CDR3s. Over-representation of high TCR-expressing cells was a possible consequence of cDNA sequencing.

Reverse transcribing all isolated RNA meant expressed TCRB transcripts were sequenced. Measured with immunoSEQ multiplex PCR; TCRdb has only the in-frame clones, and not every one. Here the sample spans a few hundred thousand clones, 13% to 15% being singletons. Every single donor gave one heparinised blood draw, and these averaged roughly 100 mL. V lost 5 bases, J lost 0 bases, and 5 bases stayed unmatched. This CDR3 has 15 residues. Looked up from germline, CDR1 is MNHNY and CDR2 is SVGAGI (reference sequence). This clone was seen only a few times. Its antigen remains unknown. J is TRBJ2-3 and V is TRBV6-6; 7 positions match TRBD2. The specimen sequenced was naive CD4+ T cells from blood. This TCR derives from a man younger than 40 with type 1 diabetes. DNA for the CDR3: TGTGCCAGCAGTCCCCGGGGAGGGAGCACAGATACGCAGTATTTT. Amino acid sequence: CASSPRGGSTDTQYF.